This is a list of T cell receptor beta chains from one sample in a study of T cells in Graves' hyperthyroidism and ophthalmopathy. TCRdb re-derived calls from the multiplex PCR reads in MiXCR, one entry per CDR3 protein. The sample lists about 700,000 distinct CDR3 sequences, 12% to 15% occurring once. The specimen sequenced was blood. The receptors derive from a woman aged 18-29 years with Graves' hyperthyroidism. Both conserved end residues are part of each CDR3. Each record gives: J gene, V gene, D gene, clone size, CDR3 DNA, CDR3 protein. The D gene is left open where the match is weak. A row's size may be missing; if present it is once, few, many or a size class.

>TRBJ2-1|TRBV11-3|TRBD2|NA
TGTGCCAGCAGCCCACCTTTTAGGGAGGGCCCCTCCAATGAGCAGTTCTTC
CASSPPFREGPSNEQFF
>TRBJ1-1|TRBV12-3/TRBV12-4|NA|many
TGTGCCAGCGCGCCCAGTCCCCCAGGAACTGAAGCTTTCTTT
CASAPSPPGTEAFF
>TRBJ2-3|TRBV24-1|TRBD2|NA
TGTGCCACCAGTGACCGCACCGGGACTAGCGGGACAGATACGCAGTATTTT
CATSDRTGTSGTDTQYF
>TRBJ1-4|TRBV30|NA|NA
TGTGCCTGGAGTGTACCGACGGCCTCTAATGAAAAACTGTTTTTT
CAWSVPTASNEKLFF
>TRBJ2-3|TRBV7-3|NA|many
TGTGCCAGCAGCTTAAAACCCCAGGGTTCAGATACGCAGTATTTT
CASSLKPQGSDTQYF
>TRBJ2-7|TRBV6-2/TRBV6-3|NA|NA
TGTGCCAGCACTACCTTTTCTGCCGGTAATTTCGGGGAGCAGTACTTC
CASTTFSAGNFGEQYF
>TRBJ2-2|TRBV27|TRBD1|few
TGTGCCAGCAGAACAGGGGGCTACACCGGGGAGCTGTTTTTT
CASRTGGYTGELFF
>TRBJ2-7|TRBV6-1|NA|many
TGTGCCAGCAGCTATGATGGTTACGAGCAGTACTTC
CASSYDGYEQYF
>TRBJ1-5|TRBV7-2|TRBD1|NA
TGTGCCAGCAGCTGGACAGGGAATAGCAATCAGCCCCAGCATTTT
CASSWTGNSNQPQHF
>TRBJ2-3|TRBV19|NA|few
TGTGCCAGTAGTATCAACGCAGATACGCAGTATTTT
CASSINADTQYF
>TRBJ1-2|TRBV9|TRBD1|few
TGTGCCAGCAGCCCCTACATTACAGGGGAGGTGCATGGCTACACCTTC
CASSPYITGEVHGYTF
>TRBJ2-5|TRBV20-1|TRBD2|many
TGCAGTGCTGCCGGGACTACATCCAGTGAGACCCAGTACTTC
CSAAGTTSSETQYF
>TRBJ2-2|TRBV19|TRBD1|few
TGTGCCAGTAGTATAGATCGGACAGGGGCTCGAGCCGGGGAGCTGTTTTTT
CASSIDRTGARAGELFF
>TRBJ2-3|TRBV28|TRBD1|many
TGTGCCAGCAGTTTCCCAATGACAGGGGGGACAGATACGCAGTATTTT
CASSFPMTGGTDTQYF
>TRBJ2-3|TRBV20-1|TRBD1|NA
TGCAGTGCCACGACACAGGGGGCTAGAGATACGCAGTATTTT
CSATTQGARDTQYF
>TRBJ2-5|TRBV6-1|NA|many
TGTGCCAGCAGTTACGGGGTGTCAGAGACCCAGTACTTC
CASSYGVSETQYF
>TRBJ1-2|TRBV30|NA|many
TGTGCCTGGAGTCTTCCGGGCGGCCGATCTAACTATGGCTACACCTTC
CAWSLPGGRSNYGYTF
>TRBJ2-1|TRBV12-3/TRBV12-4|NA|few
TGTGCCAGCAGTATTAGCTCCTACAATGAGCAGTTCTTC
CASSISSYNEQFF
>TRBJ1-1|TRBV12-3/TRBV12-4|NA|NA
TGTGCCAGCAGCCTTAACACAGGGTCCACTGAAGCTTTCTTT
CASSLNTGSTEAFF
>TRBJ2-7|TRBV7-9|NA|NA
TGTGCCAGCAGCTTTCTGGTCGACCGCGAGCAGTACTTC
CASSFLVDREQYF
>TRBJ2-2|TRBV5-1|NA|few
TGCGCCAGCAGCCACGGGACCGAAGTCAACACCGGGGAGCTGTTTTTT
CASSHGTEVNTGELFF
>TRBJ1-2|TRBV12-3/TRBV12-4|NA|NA
TGTGCCAGCAGTCCGTACAGGAGGGGTGGCTACACCTTC
CASSPYRRGGYTF